These 7 T cell receptor beta chains came from one sample sequenced in a study of neurological immune-mediated disorders. From the 5' RACE reads, TCRdb called clonotypes with MiXCR, one entry per CDR3 protein. The sample has 15,000 to 20,000 distinct CDR3 sequences, around 10% seen once. The sample comprised CD8+ T cells from blood. The receptor set was obtained from a woman aged 45-59 years in good health.

This clonotype was detected ten times or more. The chain carries TRBV28 and TRBJ1-1; 8 nucleotides align to TRBD1. The CDR3 covers 14 residues. The germline CDR1 and CDR2 sequences are MDHEN and SYDVKM. V lost 7 bases to trimming and J lost 2 bases; unmatched junction nucleotides: 6. The CDR3 sequence: CASTKGQVNTEAFF. The CDR3 DNA sequence: TGTGCCAGCACCAAGGGACAGGTTAACACTGAAGCTTTCTTT.

This clonotype showed up many times. The J gene is TRBJ2-7, the V gene TRBV5-1; 8 bases match TRBD1. The V and J ends lost 2 bases and 2 bases, in that order; junction bases with no gene match: 6. Germline CDR1 and CDR2: SGHRS and YFSETQ. The CDR3 sequence is 15 residues long. The CDR3 reads CASSLKDRDPYEQYF. For the CDR3, the DNA is TGCGCCAGCAGCTTAAAGGACAGGGACCCCTACGAGCAGTACTTC.

This clonotype was seen at least ten times. The rearrangement uses TRBV5-8 and TRBJ2-1; TRBD2 matches at 12 bases. The CDR3 sequence is 14 residues long. Germline CDR1 reads SGHTS; CDR2 reads YDEGEE. J gave up 9 bases and V 5 bases, and 6 bases lay outside the gene matches. The CDR3 sequence is CASSFGTSGREQFF. As DNA, the CDR3 is TGTGCCAGCAGTTTCGGGACTAGCGGGCGTGAGCAGTTCTTC.

This clonotype was seen repeatedly, ten times or more. The chain joins TRBV29-1 to TRBJ2-3; D not certain. The length of the CDR3 is 12 residues. CDR1 and CDR2 (germline): SQVTM, ANQGSEA. The ends were cut back, 1 base at V and 5 bases at J, with 7 bases in the middle. CDR3 sequence: CSVEVWEDTQYF. The DNA of the CDR3 is TGCAGCGTTGAAGTCTGGGAAGATACGCAGTATTTT.

This clonotype has at least ten counts. The chain has TRBV5-6 and TRBJ1-1; D remains ambiguous. Germline CDR1 is SGHDT and CDR2 is YYEEEE. The germline V and J ends were trimmed by 0 bases and 8 bases, with 8 bases remaining between them. The CDR3 runs to 12 residues. The chain's CDR3 is CASSLASSEAFF. CDR3 bases: TGTGCCAGCAGCTTGGCCTCTTCCGAAGCTTTCTTT. Combining the CDR3 with reference TRBV5-6 and TRBJ1-1 gives the whole variable domain DAGVTQSPTHLIKTRGQQVTLRCSPKSGHDTVSWYQQALGQGPQFIFQYYEEEERQRGNFPDRFSGHQFPNYSSELNVNALLLGDSALYLCASSLASSEAFFGQGTRLTVV.

The sample holds many counts of this clonotype. The rearrangement joins TRBV10-3 to TRBJ1-2; D gene unclear. From germline, CDR1 is ENHRY and CDR2 SYGVKD. Between the trimmed V and J ends, which lost 3 bases and 8 bases, there was a span of 16 bases. CDR3 length equals 14 residues. Here the CDR3 DNA reads TGTGCCATCAGTGAAGAAGGGCCCCTCTCCGGCTACACCTTC. Its translation: CAISEEGPLSGYTF.

There are many counts of this clonotype. The V gene is TRBV6-1, the J gene TRBJ2-5; the D is unclear. Looked up from germline, CDR1 is MNHNS and CDR2 is SASEGT. The ends were cut back, 1 base at V and 5 bases at J, with 5 bases in the middle. This CDR3 region has 12 residues. CDR3 loop: CASSEGRETQYF. In nucleotides, the CDR3 is TGTGCCAGCAGTGAAGGTCGTGAGACCCAGTACTTC.